This T cell receptor (beta chain) was captured in a study of blood T cell repertoires in COVID-19. The assay was immunoSEQ multiplex PCR, and TCRdb's table has in-frame clones only and misses some. The table has 120,000 or so clones, approximately 83% seen once. With V trimmed by 5 bases and J by 6 bases, 1 base remained unmatched. The CDR3 has 13 amino acids. The sequenced sample consisted of peripheral blood. The sequence derives from a woman in her 70s with acute or convalescent COVID-19. This chain links TRBV12-3 or TRBV12-4 with TRBJ1-6; 7 bases line up with TRBD1. The CDR3 region is CASSRQGNSPLHF. As DNA, the CDR3 is TGTGCCAGCAGTCGACAGGGTAATTCACCCCTCCACTTT.